This TCR beta chain was captured in a study of blood T cell repertoires in COVID-19. Profiled with immunoSEQ multiplex PCR; TCRdb holds only in-frame clones, not every one. The data hold 80,000 to 100,000 clones, with approximately 91% observed a single time. V was clipped by 4 bases and J by 9 bases; unmatched bases: 7. This CDR3 is built from 14 residues. Germline assignment: CDR1 LGHDT and CDR2 YNNKEL (reference sequence). The chain links TRBV3-1 (or the pseudogene TRBV3-2) to TRBJ2-1; 9 positions match TRBD2. This TCR was recovered from a human donor with active COVID-19. The donor label of this sample is uncertain. The sequencing sample was made of peripheral blood. CDR3 coding DNA: TGTGCCAGCAGCCGCGGGCGGGGGGGCGGTGAGCAGTTCTTC. Its protein is CASSRGRGGGEQFF.